The next 27 T cell receptor beta chains were all read from a single sample in a study of T-cell reconstitution after alpha-beta-depleted transplantation in children. Unique molecular identifiers featured in how the TCRbeta library was prepared. MiXCR, applied by TCRdb to the PCR reads, yields one record per CDR3 protein. The sample records approximately 190,000 distinct CDR3 sequences, roughly 9.1% being singletons. This specimen consisted of PBMCs, mostly from graft donor cells, obtained 360 days after TCRalphabeta/CD19-depleted stem cell transplant. Receptors were obtained from a male patient aged 2-15 years who had a stem cell transplant for acute myeloid leukemia, so the T cells may come from the graft donor.

The chain couples TRBV7-2 to TRBJ2-1; 16 nucleotides match TRBD2. CDR1 is SGHTA and CDR2 is FQGNSA in the germline V gene. The V and J ends lost 5 bases and 9 bases, in that order; junction bases with no gene match: 4. The CDR3 sequence is 15 residues long. CDR3 nucleotides: TGTGCCAGCAGCCAGGGACTAGCGGGGGGGCCTGAGCAGTTCTTC. It yields the protein CASSQGLAGGPEQFF.

This chain connects TRBV12-3 or TRBV12-4 to TRBJ1-6, with D possibly being TRBD1 (5 bases). The CDR3 is made up of 14 amino acids. The germline V and J ends were trimmed by 8 bases and 7 bases, with 15 bases remaining between them. Here the CDR3 reads CASYAGTANSPLHF. CDR3 sequence (DNA): TGTGCCAGCTACGCCGGGACGGCGAATTCACCCCTCCACTTT.

This clonotype was counted ten times or more. The chain links TRBV12-3 or TRBV12-4 to TRBJ2-5, with 9 nucleotides matching TRBD2. J was trimmed by 3 bases and V by 6 bases; bases with no gene match: 8. The CDR3 is made up of 15 amino acids. CDR3 residues: CASSPTSGIKETQYF. CDR3 nucleotide sequence: TGTGCCAGCAGCCCGACTAGCGGTATAAAAGAGACCCAGTACTTC.

In its sample, this clonotype was seen a few times. The chain joins TRBV20-1 to TRBJ2-5, with no clear D. Trimming left V 2 bases short and J 4 bases short, with 14 bases between. Germline CDR1 reads DFQATT; CDR2 reads SNEGSKA (reference sequence). The CDR3 loop spans 14 amino acids. As DNA, the CDR3 is TGCAGTGCTAGACCTAATTTTTTGGGAGAGACCCAGTACTTC. Translation: CSARPNFLGETQYF.

The sample holds many counts of this clonotype. The chain carries TRBV12-3 or TRBV12-4 and TRBJ2-5, with TRBD2 matching over 8 bases. This CDR3 spans 15 amino acids. V was clipped by 5 bases and J by 4 bases; unmatched bases: 9. CDR3 nucleotide sequence: TGTGCCAGCAGTGCTACCCGACTAGCGATAGAGACCCAGTACTTC. Protein sequence: CASSATRLAIETQYF.

On this clonotype itself: A much larger clone is a single base away; this may be a read error. The chain couples TRBV6-1 to TRBJ2-5; 9 bases align to TRBD2. This CDR3 has 14 amino acids. CDR1 and CDR2 (germline): MNHNS, SASEGT. This CDR3 reads CASTQRGVRETQHF. As DNA, the CDR3 is TGTGCCAGCACCCAGCGGGGGGTGCGAGAGACCCAGCACTTC.

This clonotype appeared a few times. The CDR3 loop is CASSESLAGATDTQYF. In DNA, the CDR3 is TGCGCCAGCAGTGAGTCACTCGCGGGAGCGACAGATACGCAGTATTTT. The chain combines TRBV10-2 with TRBJ2-3; 7 nucleotides align to TRBD2. The germline gives CDR1 WSHSY, CDR2 SAAADI. The junction had 6 bases not matched to a gene; V was cut back by 0 bases and J by 3 bases. CDR3 length: 16 amino acids.

This clonotype occurred many times. This sequence joins TRBV10-3 and TRBJ2-3; the D is unclear. The CDR3 extends over 13 amino acids. CDR1 and CDR2 from the germline V gene are ENHRY and SYGVKD. Trimming removed 4 bases from V and 4 bases from J, with 9 bases in between. CDR3 protein: CAISGSQADTQYF. The CDR3 DNA reads as TGTGCCATCAGTGGGTCGCAAGCAGATACGCAGTATTTT.

The chain links TRBV5-1 to TRBJ2-2; D gene unclear. The ends were cut back, 4 bases at V and 5 bases at J, with 6 bases in the middle. Germline values: CDR1 SGHRS, CDR2 YFSETQ. This CDR3 spans 12 amino acids. CDR3 bases: TGCGCCAGCAGCAAGGGAACCGGGGAGCTGTTTTTT. Translation: CASSKGTGELFF.

This clonotype was detected a few times. V usage is TRBV7-8 and J usage is TRBJ2-1; 9 nucleotides align to TRBD2. Germline V gene data show CDR1 as SGHVS and CDR2 as FQNEAQ. V was pared by 5 bases and J by 16 bases, with 12 bases of the junction left unmatched. CDR3 size: 13 residues. The CDR3 DNA sequence: TGTGCCAGCAGCCCCCCTTCTAGCGGGGTTTTTTTCTTC. Translated, it gives CASSPPSSGVFFF.

This clonotype showed up many times. This chain connects TRBV15 to TRBJ2-3; D possibly corresponds to TRBD2 (6 bases). This CDR3 region has 20 residues. In germline, CDR1 is LNHNV, CDR2 YYDKDF (reference sequence). V dropped 5 bases and J dropped 0 bases, with 27 bases sitting between them. CDR3 sequence reads: CATSSRRVYIRRASTDTQYF. CDR3 nucleotides: TGTGCCACCAGCTCACGGCGGGTTTACATCCGGAGGGCTAGCACAGATACGCAGTATTTT. Full variable domain (remainder filled in from reference TRBV15 and TRBJ2-3): DAMVIQNPRYQVTQFGKPVTLSCSQTLNHNVMYWYQQKSSQAPKLLFHYYDKDFNNEADTPDNFQSRRPNTSFCFLDIRSPGLGDTAMYLCATSSRRVYIRRASTDTQYFGPGTRLTVL.

This clonotype was seen a handful of times. V is TRBV5-1 and J is TRBJ2-5; D is perhaps TRBD1 or TRBD2 (5 bases each). CDR1 SGHRS and CDR2 YFSETQ come from the germline V gene. This CDR3 spans 14 amino acids. Trimming removed 0 bases from V and 2 bases from J, with 8 bases in between. CDR3 DNA sequence: TGCGCCAGCAGCTTGGACAGGACTCAAGAGACCCAGTACTTC. This translates into CASSLDRTQETQYF.

This clonotype was counted only a few times. The chain combines TRBV7-2 with TRBJ1-5; 7 nucleotides agree with TRBD1. The germline V gene encodes CDR1 SGHTA and CDR2 FQGNSA. J lost 5 bases, V lost 5 bases, and 0 bases had no gene match. CDR3 length: 12 amino acids. This chain's CDR3 is CASSTGDQPQHF. As DNA, the CDR3 is TGTGCCAGCAGCACAGGGGATCAGCCCCAGCATTTT.

In this sample, this clonotype turned up a few times. The V and J genes are TRBV6-2 or TRBV6-3 and TRBJ2-5; TRBD2 matches at 11 bases. The CDR3 has 14 amino acids. The J segment lost 4 bases and the V segment lost 6 bases, leaving 4 bases of the junction unmatched. Germline loops: CDR1 MNHEY, CDR2 SVGEGT. The CDR3 protein is CASRLAGGGETQYF. DNA for the CDR3: TGTGCCAGCAGGCTAGCGGGAGGAGGAGAGACCCAGTACTTC.

The CDR3 DNA follows: TGTGCCAGCTCACCACCCGGGTATCGTTATGGCTACACCTTC. Its protein is CASSPPGYRYGYTF. The rearrangement links TRBV18 to TRBJ1-2, with D unclear. V lost 0 bases and J 5 bases, leaving 10 bases between the germline ends. The CDR3 has 14 amino acids. From germline, CDR1 is KGHSH and CDR2 LQKENI.

This rearrangement joins TRBV2 to TRBJ2-5; 11 bases fit TRBD2. The J segment lost 4 bases and the V segment lost 0 bases, leaving 10 bases of the junction unmatched. The CDR3 extends over 18 amino acids. The germline gives CDR1 SNHLY, CDR2 FYNNEI. CDR3 in amino acids: CASSEALLAGGWGETQYF. As DNA, the CDR3 is TGTGCCAGCAGTGAAGCGCTTCTAGCGGGGGGCTGGGGAGAGACCCAGTACTTC.

This clonotype was seen only a few times. The chain links TRBV5-1 to TRBJ2-5, with 10 bases that match TRBD2. CDR1 SGHRS and CDR2 YFSETQ come from the germline V gene. The V gene end was trimmed by 4 bases and the J gene end by 4 bases; junction bases not matched to a gene: 4. The CDR3 totals 14 residues. In DNA form, the CDR3 reads TGCGCCAGCAGCGATGTAGCGGGAGGAGAGACCCAGTACTTC. Translation gives CASSDVAGGETQYF.

This clonotype was found many times. The chain carries TRBV29-1 and TRBJ2-3, with D uncertain. CDR3 length: 13 residues. Germline V gene data show CDR1 as SQVTM and CDR2 as ANQGSEA. Trimming stripped 8 bases from V and 1 base from J, with 13 bases between. Here the CDR3 DNA reads TGCAGCTCCACTTATCTAGGCACAGATACGCAGTATTTT. Translating gives CSSTYLGTDTQYF.

The chain has TRBV5-1 and TRBJ2-7; 7 bases are shared with TRBD1. V shed 1 base and J 3 bases; nucleotides not matched to a gene: 7. The CDR3 is 15 residues long. Germline lookup yields CDR1 SGHRS and CDR2 YFSETQ. CDR3 coding DNA: TGCGCCAGCAGCTTGTCTAGGGGGCGTCTCTACGAGCAGTACTTC. It specifies CASSLSRGRLYEQYF. Supplemented by reference TRBV5-1 and TRBJ2-7, the full variable domain reads KAGVTQTPRYLIKTRGQQVTLSCSPISGHRSVSWYQQTPGQGLQFLFEYFSETQRNKGNFPGRFSGRQFSNSRSEMNVSTLELGDSALYLCASSLSRGRLYEQYFGPGTRLTVT.

This clonotype was counted ten times or more. The gene calls are TRBV28 and TRBJ2-7; the D call may be TRBD1 or TRBD2 (5 bases each). Germline V CDR1 and CDR2: MDHEN, SYDVKM. This CDR3 is 12 amino acids long. The V and J ends lost 7 bases and 2 bases respectively, with 9 bases between them. The CDR3 sequence: CASTPGPYEQYF. For the CDR3, the DNA is TGTGCCAGCACCCCGGGACCCTACGAGCAGTACTTC.

In its sample, this clonotype was seen a few times. DNA for the CDR3: TGTGCCAGCAGCTTAGCCGCATCCATCGTGTACGAGCAGTACTTC. Its protein is CASSLAASIVYEQYF. V and J are TRBV11-2 and TRBJ2-7; D unclear. The CDR3 totals 15 residues. The germline V gene encodes CDR1 SGHAT and CDR2 FQNNGV. V was cut by 1 base and J by 4 bases, with 14 bases left in between.

The chain is built from TRBV28 and TRBJ2-7; TRBD1 agrees at 9 bases. In germline, CDR1 is MDHEN, CDR2 SYDVKM. This CDR3 has 17 amino acids. V lost 4 bases, J lost 7 bases, and 17 bases stayed unmatched. Here the CDR3 DNA reads TGTGCCAGCAGTTGGGGACTGAGGGACAGGGACCTTGGTGAGCAGTACGTC. It translates to CASSWGLRDRDLGEQYV.

This clonotype was observed at least ten times. The V gene is TRBV12-3 or TRBV12-4, the J gene TRBJ2-3; tentative D call: TRBD2 (7 bases). There are 14 residues in the CDR3. Trimming removed 8 bases at V and 2 bases at J, with 14 bases between. This chain's CDR3 is CASRGGGHTDTQYF. The CDR3 region has the DNA TGTGCCAGCCGGGGAGGGGGACACACAGATACGCAGTATTTT.

This clonotype was seen at least ten times. The V call is TRBV20-1, the J call TRBJ2-7, with TRBD2 matching over 8 bases. CDR1 and CDR2 (germline): DFQATT, SNEGSKA (reference sequence). The CDR3 length is 14 residues. V shed 3 bases and J 6 bases; nucleotides not matched to a gene: 10. CDR3 residues: CSASDPSGLIEQYF. The CDR3 DNA reads as TGCAGTGCTAGCGATCCTAGCGGGCTAATCGAGCAGTACTTC.

A few counts support this clonotype. The chain combines TRBV10-2 with TRBJ2-2, with no clear D. Germline V lookup: CDR1 WSHSY, CDR2 SAAADI. V lost 11 bases, J lost 5 bases, and 21 bases lay in between. The CDR3 contains 15 residues. CDR3 coding DNA: TGCGCCTCTAAGCCCCCTAAGGAACGTACCGGGGAGCTGTTTTTT. Translating gives CASKPPKERTGELFF.

This clonotype was recorded a few times. J is TRBJ1-1 and V is TRBV10-3, with 8 nucleotides matching TRBD1. CDR1 and CDR2 (germline): ENHRY, SYGVKD. This CDR3 comprises 14 residues. Trimming took 6 bases from V and 4 from J; bases not matched to a gene: 7. CDR3 residues: CAIRRQGLFTEAFF. The CDR3 DNA follows: TGTGCCATCAGACGACAGGGGTTGTTCACTGAAGCTTTCTTT.

This clonotype has a count of ten or more. The chain couples TRBV12-3 or TRBV12-4 to TRBJ2-5, with a possible D match to TRBD1 (6 bases). This CDR3 region has 12 residues. V dropped 8 bases and J dropped 2 bases, with 9 bases sitting between them. The CDR3 protein is CASGQQQETQYF. The CDR3 nucleotides are TGTGCCAGCGGACAGCAACAAGAGACCCAGTACTTC.